This TCR beta chain appears in the sequencing data of a study of cytomegalovirus exposure and HLA in healthy donors. Clones were sequenced by immunoSEQ multiplex PCR, and TCRdb holds only the in-frame ones, with some missing. The table lists tens of thousands of clones, 70% to 90% of them singletons, with 3% to 4% in the top ten. The V gene lost 5 bases and the J gene lost 4 bases, with 18 bases spanning the gap. CDR1 and CDR2 (germline): SGHTA, FQGNSA. This CDR3 spans 16 amino acids. This chain links TRBV7-2 with TRBJ2-4, with D perhaps matching TRBD2 (6 bases). Sequencing was carried out using PBMCs. This clonotype was obtained from a woman aged 18-29 years in good health and CMV-seropositive. CDR3: CASSIGTGLGKNIQYF. CDR3 coding DNA: TGTGCCAGCAGCATCGGCACGGGACTCGGAAAAAACATTCAGTACTTC.